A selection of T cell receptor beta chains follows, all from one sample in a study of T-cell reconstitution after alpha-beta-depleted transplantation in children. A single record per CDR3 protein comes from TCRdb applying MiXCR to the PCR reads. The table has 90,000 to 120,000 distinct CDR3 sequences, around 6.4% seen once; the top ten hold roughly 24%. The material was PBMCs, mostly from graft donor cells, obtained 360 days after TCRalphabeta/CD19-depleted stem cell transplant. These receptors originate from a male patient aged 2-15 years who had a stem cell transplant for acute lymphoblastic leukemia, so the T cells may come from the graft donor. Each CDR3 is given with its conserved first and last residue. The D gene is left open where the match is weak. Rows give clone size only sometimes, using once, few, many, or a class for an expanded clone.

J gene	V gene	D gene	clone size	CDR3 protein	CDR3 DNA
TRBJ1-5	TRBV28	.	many	CASLEGNQPQHF	TGTGCCAGCCTCGAGGGCAATCAGCCCCAGCATTTT
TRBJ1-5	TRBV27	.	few	CASSIHNNQPQHF	TGTGCCAGCAGCATACATAACAATCAGCCCCAGCATTTT
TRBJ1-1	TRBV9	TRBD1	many	CASSVGGQGMAFF	TGTGCCAGCAGCGTAGGAGGACAGGGGATGGCTTTCTTT
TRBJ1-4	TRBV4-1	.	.	CASRRPGPTNEKLFF	TGCGCCAGCAGACGTCCGGGTCCGACGAATGAAAAACTGTTTTTT
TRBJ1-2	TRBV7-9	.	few	CASSLAGAPRWGYTF	TGTGCCAGCAGCTTAGCGGGGGCGCCGCGATGGGGCTACACCTTC
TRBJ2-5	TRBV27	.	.	CASSFAGRAQETQYF	TGTGCCAGCAGTTTTGCAGGCAGGGCCCAAGAGACCCAGTACTTC
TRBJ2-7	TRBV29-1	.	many	CSVEDRRDEQYF	TGCAGCGTTGAAGACCGGAGAGATGAGCAGTACTTC
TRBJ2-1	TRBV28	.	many	CASSPSRHEQFF	TGTGCCAGCAGCCCCTCCCGCCATGAGCAGTTCTTC
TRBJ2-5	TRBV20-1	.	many	CSAAAGASNGETQYF	TGCAGTGCTGCGGCCGGGGCCTCAAACGGAGAGACCCAGTACTTC
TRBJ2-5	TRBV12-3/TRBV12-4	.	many	CASSFGGRGKTQYF	TGTGCCAGCAGTTTTGGAGGGCGGGGAAAGACCCAGTACTTC
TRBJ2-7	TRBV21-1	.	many	CASSITRRAYEQYF	TGTGCCAGCAGCATTACTAGGCGGGCCTACGAGCAGTACTTC
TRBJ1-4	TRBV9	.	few	CASSFRALNEKLFF	TGTGCCAGCAGCTTCCGGGCCCTTAATGAAAAACTGTTTTTT
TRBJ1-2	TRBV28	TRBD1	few	CASSPWTGVGYGYTF	TGTGCCAGCAGCCCCTGGACAGGCGTAGGGTATGGCTACACCTTC
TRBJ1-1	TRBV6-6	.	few	CASSYSMNTEAFF	TGTGCCAGCAGTTACTCTATGAACACTGAAGCTTTCTTT
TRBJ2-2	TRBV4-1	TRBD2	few	CASSQVGGRAPWDTGELFF	TGCGCCAGCAGCCAAGTCGGCGGGAGGGCTCCCTGGGACACCGGGGAGCTGTTTTTT
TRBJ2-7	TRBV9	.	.	CASSLSVLWEQYF	TGTGCCAGCAGCCTCTCTGTTCTCTGGGAGCAGTACTTC
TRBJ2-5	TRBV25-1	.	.	CASSLEGVPGDQYF	TGTGCCAGCAGCTTAGAGGGGGTCCCAGGGGACCAGTACTTC
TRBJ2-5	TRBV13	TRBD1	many	CASSQQGKETQYF	TGTGCCAGCAGCCAACAGGGGAAGGAGACCCAGTACTTC
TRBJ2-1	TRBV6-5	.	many	CASSYMGSDEQFF	TGTGCCAGCAGTTACATGGGCAGCGATGAGCAGTTCTTC
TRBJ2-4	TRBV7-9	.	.	CASSPQTRAHSVF	TGTGCCAGCAGCCCCCAAACTAGAGCGCACTCTGTTTTC
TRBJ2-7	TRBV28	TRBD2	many	CASSLGLELYF	TGTGCCAGCAGTCTAGGACTAGAGCTGTACTTC
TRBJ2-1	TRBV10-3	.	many	CAIGRVYNEQFF	TGTGCCATCGGGCGGGTTTACAATGAGCAGTTCTTC
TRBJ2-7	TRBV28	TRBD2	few	CASRQGTSGEQYF	TGTGCCAGCAGACAAGGGACTAGCGGAGAGCAGTACTTC
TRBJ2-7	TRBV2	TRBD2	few	CASSDPGGGSYEQYF	TGTGCCAGCAGTGACCCCGGGGGGGGGAGCTACGAGCAGTACTTC
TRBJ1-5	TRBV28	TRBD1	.	CASGTGTGIIGNQPQHF	TGTGCCAGCGGAACCGGGACAGGGATTATTGGCAATCAGCCCCAGCATTTT
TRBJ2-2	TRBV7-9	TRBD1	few	CASSPSRGPGELFF	TGTGCCAGCAGCCCCTCCAGGGGGCCCGGGGAGCTGTTTTTT